This TCR beta chain came from a study of T cell clonality in common variable immunodeficiency. The CDR3 is made up of 14 amino acids. The germline gives CDR1 LNHDA, CDR2 SQIVND (reference sequence). V was pared by 4 bases and J by 3 bases, with 12 bases between. By share of the sample, this clone is medium-sized. Its antigen is currently unknown. The read ends 3 residues early relative to the CDR3; the germline J gene fills the gap. Whole-study findings and limits: Common variable immunodeficiency TCR beta sequences reportedly had fewer deletions and N-nucleotide insertions.

Repertoires were generated with immunoSEQ multiplex PCR, while TCRdb's copy carries only in-frame clones and drops some. The record shows 25,000 to 30,000 clones for this sample, with no singletons present. What was sequenced was peripheral blood mononuclear cells. This rearrangement joins TRBV19 to TRBJ1-1; D not resolved. The TCR was taken from a human donor with common variable immunodeficiency. CDR3 protein: CASSTIWRDTEAFF. Partial CDR3 DNA: TGTGCCAGTAGTACTATATGGAGGGACACTGAA.